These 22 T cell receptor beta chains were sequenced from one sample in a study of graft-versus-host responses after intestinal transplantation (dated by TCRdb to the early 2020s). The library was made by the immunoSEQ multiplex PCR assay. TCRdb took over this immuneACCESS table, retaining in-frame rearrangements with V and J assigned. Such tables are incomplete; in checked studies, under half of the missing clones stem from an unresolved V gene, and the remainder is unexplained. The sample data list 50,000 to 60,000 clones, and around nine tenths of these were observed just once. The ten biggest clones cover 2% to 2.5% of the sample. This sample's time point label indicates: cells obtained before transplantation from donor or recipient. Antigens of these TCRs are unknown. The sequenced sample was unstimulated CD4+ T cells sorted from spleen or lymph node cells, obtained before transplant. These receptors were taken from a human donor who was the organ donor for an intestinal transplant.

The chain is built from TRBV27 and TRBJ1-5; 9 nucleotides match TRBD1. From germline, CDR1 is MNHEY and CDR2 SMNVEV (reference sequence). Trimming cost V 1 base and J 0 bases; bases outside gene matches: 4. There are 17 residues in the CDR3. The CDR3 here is CASSLLGTGPSNQPQHF. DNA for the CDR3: TGTGCCAGCAGTTTATTAGGGACAGGGCCTAGCAATCAGCCCCAGCATTTT.

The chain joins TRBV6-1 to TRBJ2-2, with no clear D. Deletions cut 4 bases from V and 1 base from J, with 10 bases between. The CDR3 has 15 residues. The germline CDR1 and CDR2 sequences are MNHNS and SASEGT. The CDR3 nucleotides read TGTGCCAGCAGTGGTCGTGAGAAGAACACCGGGGAGCTGTTTTTT. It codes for CASSGREKNTGELFF.

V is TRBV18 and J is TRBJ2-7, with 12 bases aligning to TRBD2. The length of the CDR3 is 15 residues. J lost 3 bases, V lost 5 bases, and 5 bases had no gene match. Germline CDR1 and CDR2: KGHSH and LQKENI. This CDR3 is CASSSGLAGNYEQYF. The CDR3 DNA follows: TGTGCCAGCTCATCTGGACTAGCGGGGAACTACGAGCAGTACTTC.

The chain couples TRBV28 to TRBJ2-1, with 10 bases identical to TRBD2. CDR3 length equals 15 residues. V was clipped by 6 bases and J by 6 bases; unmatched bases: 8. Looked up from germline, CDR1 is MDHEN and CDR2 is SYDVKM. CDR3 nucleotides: TGTGCCAGCAGACTCGGGACTAGCGCACCCAATGAGCAGTTCTTC. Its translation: CASRLGTSAPNEQFF. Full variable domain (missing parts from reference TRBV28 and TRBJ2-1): DVKVTQSSRYLVKRTGEKVFLECVQDMDHENMFWYRQDPGLGLRLIYFSYDVKMKEKGDIPEGYSVSREKKERFSLILESASTNQTSMYLCASRLGTSAPNEQFFGPGTRLTVL.

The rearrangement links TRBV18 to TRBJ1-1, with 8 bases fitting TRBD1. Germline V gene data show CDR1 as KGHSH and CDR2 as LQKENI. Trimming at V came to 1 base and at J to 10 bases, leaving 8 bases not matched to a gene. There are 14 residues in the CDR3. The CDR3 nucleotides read TGTGCCAGCTCACCACTGACAGGGGAGGTGGGAGCTTTCTTT. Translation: CASSPLTGEVGAFF. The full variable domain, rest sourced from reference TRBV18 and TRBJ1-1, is NAGVMQNPRHLVRRRGQEARLRCSPMKGHSHVYWYRQLPEEGLKFMVYLQKENIIDESGMPKERFSAEFPKEGPSILRIQQVVRGDSAAYFCASSPLTGEVGAFFGQGTRLTVV.

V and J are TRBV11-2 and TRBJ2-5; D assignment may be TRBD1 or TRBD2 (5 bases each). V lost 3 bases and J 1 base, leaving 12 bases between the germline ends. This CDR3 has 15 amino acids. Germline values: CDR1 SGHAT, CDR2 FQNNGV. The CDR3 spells CASSLGLRGQETQYF. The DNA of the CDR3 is TGTGCCAGCAGCTTGGGATTGAGGGGCCAAGAGACCCAGTACTTC.

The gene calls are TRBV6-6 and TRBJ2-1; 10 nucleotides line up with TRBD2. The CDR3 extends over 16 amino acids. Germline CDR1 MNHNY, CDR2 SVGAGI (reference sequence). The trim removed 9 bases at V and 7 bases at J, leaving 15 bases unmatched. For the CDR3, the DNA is TGTGCCAGTAAGCCTAGCGGGAGAGCGGGCAAAAATGAGCAGTTCTTC. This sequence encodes CASKPSGRAGKNEQFF.

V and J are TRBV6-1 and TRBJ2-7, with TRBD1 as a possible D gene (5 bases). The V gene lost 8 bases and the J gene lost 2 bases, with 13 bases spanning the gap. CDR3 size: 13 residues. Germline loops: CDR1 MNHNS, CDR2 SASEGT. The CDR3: CASVETATYEQYF. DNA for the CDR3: TGTGCCAGCGTTGAGACAGCCACCTACGAGCAGTACTTC.

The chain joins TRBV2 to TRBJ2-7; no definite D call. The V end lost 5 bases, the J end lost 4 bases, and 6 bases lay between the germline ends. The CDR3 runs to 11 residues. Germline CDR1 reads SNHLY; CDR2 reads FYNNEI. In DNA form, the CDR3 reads TGTGCCAGCAGTAACGAATACGAGCAGTACTTC. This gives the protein CASSNEYEQYF.

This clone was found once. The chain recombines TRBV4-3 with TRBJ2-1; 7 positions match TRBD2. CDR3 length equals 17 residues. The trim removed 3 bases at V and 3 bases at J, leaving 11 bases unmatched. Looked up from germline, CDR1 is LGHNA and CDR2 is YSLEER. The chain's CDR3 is CASSQVVTSVIYNEQFF. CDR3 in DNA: TGCGCCAGCAGCCAGGTTGTAACTAGCGTAATCTACAATGAGCAGTTCTTC.

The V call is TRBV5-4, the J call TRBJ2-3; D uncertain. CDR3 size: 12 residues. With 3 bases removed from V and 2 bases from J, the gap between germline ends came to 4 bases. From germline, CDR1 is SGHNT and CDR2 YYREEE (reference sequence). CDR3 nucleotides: TGTGCCAGCAGCTCCGACACAGATACGCAGTATTTT. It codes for CASSSDTDTQYF.

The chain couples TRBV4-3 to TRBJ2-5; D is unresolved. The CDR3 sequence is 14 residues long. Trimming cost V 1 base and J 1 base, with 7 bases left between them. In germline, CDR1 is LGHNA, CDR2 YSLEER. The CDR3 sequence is CASSQGRIQETQYF. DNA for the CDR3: TGCGCCAGCAGCCAAGGACGAATCCAAGAGACCCAGTACTTC.

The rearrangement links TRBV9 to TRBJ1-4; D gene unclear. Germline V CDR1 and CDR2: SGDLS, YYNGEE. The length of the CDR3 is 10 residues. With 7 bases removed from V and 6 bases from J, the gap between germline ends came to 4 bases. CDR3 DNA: TGTGCCAGCGAGTATGAAAAACTGTTTTTT. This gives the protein CASEYEKLFF.

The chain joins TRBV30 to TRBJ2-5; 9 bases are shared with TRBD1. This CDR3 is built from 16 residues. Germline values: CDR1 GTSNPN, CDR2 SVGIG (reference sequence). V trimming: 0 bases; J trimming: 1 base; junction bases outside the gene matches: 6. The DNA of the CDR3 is TGTGCCTGGAGTGTCGTAGGGGGACAGGGCCAAGAGACCCAGTACTTC. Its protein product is CAWSVVGGQGQETQYF. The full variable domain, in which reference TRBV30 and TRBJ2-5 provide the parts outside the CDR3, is SQTIHQWPATLVQPVGSPLSLECTVEGTSNPNLYWYRQAAGRGLQLLFYSVGIGQISSEVPQNLSASRPQDRQFILSSKKLLLSDSGFYLCAWSVVGGQGQETQYFGPGTRLLVL.

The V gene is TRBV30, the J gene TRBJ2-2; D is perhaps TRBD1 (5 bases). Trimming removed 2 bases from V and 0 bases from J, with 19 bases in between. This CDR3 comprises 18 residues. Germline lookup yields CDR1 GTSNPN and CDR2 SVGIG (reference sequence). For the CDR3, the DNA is TGTGCCTGGAGTCGAACCCCAATGACAGCCCCGAACACCGGGGAGCTGTTTTTT. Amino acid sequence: CAWSRTPMTAPNTGELFF.

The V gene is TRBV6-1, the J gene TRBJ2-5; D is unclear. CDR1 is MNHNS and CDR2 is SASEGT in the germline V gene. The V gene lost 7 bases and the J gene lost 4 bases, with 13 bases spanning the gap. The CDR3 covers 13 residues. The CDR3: CASKHWVGETQYF. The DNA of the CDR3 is TGTGCCAGCAAGCACTGGGTGGGAGAGACCCAGTACTTC.

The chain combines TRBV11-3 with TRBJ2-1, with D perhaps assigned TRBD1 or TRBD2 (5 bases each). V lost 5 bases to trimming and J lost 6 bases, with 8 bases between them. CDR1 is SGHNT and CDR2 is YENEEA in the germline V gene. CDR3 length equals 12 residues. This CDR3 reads CASSTRGNEQFF. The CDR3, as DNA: TGTGCCAGCAGCACTAGGGGCAATGAGCAGTTCTTC. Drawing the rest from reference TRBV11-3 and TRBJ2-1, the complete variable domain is EAGVVQSPRYKIIEKKQPVAFWCNPISGHNTLYWYLQNLGQGPELLIRYENEEAVDDSQLPKDRFSAERLKGVDSTLKIQPAELGDSAVYLCASSTRGNEQFFGPGTRLTVL.

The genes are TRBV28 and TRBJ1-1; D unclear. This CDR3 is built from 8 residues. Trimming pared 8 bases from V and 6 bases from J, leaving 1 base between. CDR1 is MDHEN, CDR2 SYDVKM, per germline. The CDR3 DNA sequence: TGTGCCAGCCCTGAAGCTTTCTTT. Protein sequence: CASPEAFF.

As DNA, the CDR3 is TGTGCCAGCAGCTCGACAGGGGAGGGAAACACCATATATTTT. It yields the protein CASSSTGEGNTIYF. V and J are TRBV7-9 and TRBJ1-3, with TRBD1 matching over 8 bases. Losses at the gene ends were 4 bases for V and 4 bases for J; bases not matched to a gene: 3. Germline values: CDR1 SEHNR, CDR2 FQNEAQ (reference sequence). CDR3 length: 14 amino acids.

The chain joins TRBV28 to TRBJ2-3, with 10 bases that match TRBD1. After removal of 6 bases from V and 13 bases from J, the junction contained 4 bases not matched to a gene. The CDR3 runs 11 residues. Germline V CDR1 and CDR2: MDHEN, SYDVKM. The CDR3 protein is CASSGTGVKYF. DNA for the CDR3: TGTGCCAGCAGCGGGACAGGGGTAAAGTATTTT. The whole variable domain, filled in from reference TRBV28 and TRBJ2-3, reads DVKVTQSSRYLVKRTGEKVFLECVQDMDHENMFWYRQDPGLGLRLIYFSYDVKMKEKGDIPEGYSVSREKKERFSLILESASTNQTSMYLCASSGTGVKYFGPGTRLTVL.

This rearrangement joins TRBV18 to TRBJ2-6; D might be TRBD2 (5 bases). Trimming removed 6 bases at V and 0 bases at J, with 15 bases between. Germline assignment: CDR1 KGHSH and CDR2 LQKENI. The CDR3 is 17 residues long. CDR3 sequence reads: CASSRFGDFSGANVLTF. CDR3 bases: TGTGCCAGCTCCCGATTCGGGGATTTCTCTGGGGCCAACGTCCTGACTTTC.

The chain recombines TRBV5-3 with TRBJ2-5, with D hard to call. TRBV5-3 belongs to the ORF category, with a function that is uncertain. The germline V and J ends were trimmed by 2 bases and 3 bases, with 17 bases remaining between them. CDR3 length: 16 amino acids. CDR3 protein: CARSLPKAVSKETQYF. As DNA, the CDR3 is TGTGCCAGAAGCTTACCGAAGGCGGTTAGCAAAGAGACCCAGTACTTC.